Presented here are 26 T cell receptor beta chains from one specimen sequenced in a study of T cell responses to AZD1222 COVID-19 vaccine. Clones were sequenced by immunoSEQ multiplex PCR, and TCRdb holds only the in-frame ones, with some missing. The sample carries approximately 88,000 clones, 90% to 95% recorded once. Sequenced material: peripheral blood, taken on day 0 of AZD1222 vaccination. Every receptor here comes from an adult in good health.

The chain carries TRBV18 and TRBJ1-3; D is undetermined. Trimming left V 2 bases short and J 0 bases short, with 17 bases between. The germline V gene has CDR1 KGHSH and CDR2 LQKENI. This CDR3 comprises 18 residues. The chain's CDR3 is CASSPYREGEGSGNTIYF. DNA of the CDR3: TGTGCCAGCTCACCATACCGCGAAGGAGAAGGCTCTGGAAACACCATATATTTT.

V gene TRBV7-9 combines with J gene TRBJ2-1, with D tentatively TRBD1 or TRBD2 (5 bases each). V was pared by 5 bases and J by 5 bases, with 10 bases between. The germline V gene encodes CDR1 SEHNR and CDR2 FQNEAQ (reference sequence). The CDR3 runs 13 residues. CDR3 sequence: CASSQGENNEQFF. The CDR3 DNA reads as TGTGCCAGCAGCCAGGGAGAAAACAATGAGCAGTTCTTC. Combining the CDR3 with reference TRBV7-9 and TRBJ2-1 gives the whole variable domain DTGVSQNPRHKITKRGQNVTFRCDPISEHNRLYWYRQTLGQGPEFLTYFQNEAQLEKSRLLSDRFSAERPKGSFSTLEIQRTEQGDSAMYLCASSQGENNEQFFGPGTRLTVL.

This rearrangement joins TRBV19 to TRBJ1-3; possible D gene TRBD1, 5 bases. Trimming removed 7 bases at V and 1 base at J, with 11 bases between. This CDR3 has 14 residues. Germline values: CDR1 LNHDA, CDR2 SQIVND (reference sequence). The CDR3 region is CASTPGGSGNTIYF. CDR3 in DNA: TGTGCCAGTACGCCCGGGGGATCTGGAAACACCATATATTTT.

The chain couples TRBV10-3 to TRBJ2-7, with TRBD2 identical over 10 bases. This CDR3 region has 15 residues. V lost 5 bases to trimming and J lost 4 bases; unmatched junction nucleotides: 8. Germline loops: CDR1 ENHRY, CDR2 SYGVKD. CDR3 loop: CAISQGTSGVYEQYF. CDR3 coding DNA: TGTGCCATCAGTCAGGGTACTAGCGGGGTTTACGAGCAGTACTTC.

This rearrangement joins TRBV19 to TRBJ2-3, with 9 bases aligning to TRBD2. The CDR3 is 16 amino acids. Trimming removed 5 bases from V and 0 bases from J; junction bases left unmatched: 6. Germline V gene sequence: CDR1 LNHDA, CDR2 SQIVND (reference sequence). DNA of the CDR3: TGTGCCAGTAGTGCTGGACTAGCGATAAGCACAGATACGCAGTATTTT. Its protein product is CASSAGLAISTDTQYF.

The rearrangement uses TRBV11-2 and TRBJ1-6; TRBD1 agrees at 8 bases. The CDR3 is 16 residues long. Germline V gene sequence: CDR1 SGHAT, CDR2 FQNNGV. V lost 0 bases to trimming and J lost 8 bases; unmatched junction nucleotides: 6. CDR3 in DNA: TGTGCCAGCAGCTTAGATGGGCGACAGGGGTATTCACCCCTCCACTTT. This encodes CASSLDGRQGYSPLHF.

This clone was seen just once. This chain's CDR3 is CASSQDNRDSGNTIYF. The DNA for the CDR3 is TGCGCCAGCAGCCAAGATAATCGGGACTCTGGAAACACCATATATTTT. The chain employs TRBV4-1 and TRBJ1-3; D gene uncertain. CDR1 and CDR2 (germline): MGHRA, YSYEKL. There are 16 residues in the CDR3. Trimming pared 0 bases from V and 0 bases from J, leaving 9 bases between.

This clone was found once. The chain is built from TRBV5-1 and TRBJ1-2; TRBD1 is a possible D gene (5 bases). CDR1 is SGHRS and CDR2 is YFSETQ in the germline V gene. The ends were cut back, 3 bases at V and 3 bases at J, with 12 bases in the middle. The CDR3 sequence is 14 residues long. The DNA of the CDR3 is TGCGCCAGCAGCTGGGCCGACAGCGACTATGGCTACACCTTC. This gives the protein CASSWADSDYGYTF.

This chain links TRBV5-4 with TRBJ2-2; possible D gene TRBD1, 6 bases. The CDR3 covers 14 residues. V was trimmed by 4 bases and J by 0 bases, leaving 7 bases between them. The germline V gene encodes CDR1 SGHNT and CDR2 YYREEE (reference sequence). The CDR3 here is CASSGGANTGELFF. As DNA, the CDR3 is TGTGCCAGCAGCGGGGGCGCGAACACCGGGGAGCTGTTTTTT.

This clone occurred once. The V call is TRBV5-4, the J call TRBJ1-3; D call uncertain. The CDR3 spans 12 residues. The germline V and J ends were trimmed by 6 bases and 1 base, with 5 bases remaining between them. Looked up from germline, CDR1 is SGHNT and CDR2 is YYREEE (reference sequence). CDR3 sequence: CASTASGNTIYF. DNA of the CDR3: TGTGCCAGCACGGCGTCTGGAAACACCATATATTTT. The variable domain in full, with the rest retrieved from reference TRBV5-4 and TRBJ1-3, is ETGVTQSPTHLIKTRGQQVTLRCSSQSGHNTVSWYQQALGQGPQFIFQYYREEENGRGNFPPRFSGLQFPNYSSELNVNALELDDSALYLCASTASGNTIYFGEGSWLTVV.

The chain is built from TRBV5-1 and TRBJ2-1, with 8 nucleotides matching TRBD2. V lost 4 bases to trimming and J lost 7 bases; unmatched junction nucleotides: 10. CDR3 length: 15 residues. The V gene's germline CDR1 is SGHRS and CDR2 YFSETQ. The CDR3: CASSPDSGMGNEQFF. For the CDR3, the DNA is TGCGCCAGCAGCCCCGATAGCGGGATGGGGAATGAGCAGTTCTTC.

V and J are TRBV7-2 and TRBJ2-3; TRBD2 matches at 7 bases. Trimming removed 4 bases from V and 8 bases from J; junction bases left unmatched: 18. The germline V gene encodes CDR1 SGHTA and CDR2 FQGNSA. The CDR3 is 17 amino acids. The CDR3 protein is CASSSRVAGPSGVTQYF. The DNA of the CDR3 is TGTGCCAGCAGCTCTAGGGTGGCGGGGCCCAGCGGGGTTACGCAGTATTTT.

This clone was observed a few times. V and J are TRBV9 and TRBJ2-7; D assignment may be TRBD1 or TRBD2 (6 bases each). Germline V gene data show CDR1 as SGDLS and CDR2 as YYNGEE. CDR3 length: 16 amino acids. Trimming removed 0 bases at V and 5 bases at J, with 18 bases between. The CDR3 DNA reads TGTGCCAGCAGCGTAGCGGAGGGGGGCCCTGGGGACGAGCAGTACTTC. Its translation is CASSVAEGGPGDEQYF.

V gene TRBV6-2 or TRBV6-3 combines with J gene TRBJ1-1; D is undetermined. This CDR3 spans 15 amino acids. The V end was cut by 0 bases, the J end by 0 bases, with 8 bases between. The V gene's germline CDR1 is MNHEY and CDR2 SVGEGT. The CDR3 nucleotides are TGTGCCAGCAGTTACTCCAGCTATATGAACACTGAAGCTTTCTTT. Its translation: CASSYSSYMNTEAFF.

The chain recombines TRBV5-1 with TRBJ1-4, with a possible D match to TRBD1 (5 bases). Germline assignment: CDR1 SGHRS and CDR2 YFSETQ. The CDR3 spans 16 residues. Trimming pared 0 bases from V and 0 bases from J, leaving 9 bases between. CDR3 amino acids: CASSLGQGATNEKLFF. Here the CDR3 DNA reads TGCGCCAGCAGCTTGGGGCAGGGTGCAACTAATGAAAAACTGTTTTTT.

The chain recombines TRBV7-9 with TRBJ1-6; D remains unclear. CDR1 is SEHNR, CDR2 FQNEAQ, per germline (reference sequence). V lost 7 bases and J lost 10, with 20 bases in between. This CDR3 has 15 residues. The DNA of the CDR3 is TGTGCCAGCACCCACTTGACATCAGCAGGATCACCCCTCCACTTT. Amino acids: CASTHLTSAGSPLHF.

This chain joins TRBV19 and TRBJ2-1; 14 nucleotides align to TRBD2. V dropped 5 bases and J dropped 0; count of bases not matched to a gene: 6. Germline CDR1 reads LNHDA; CDR2 reads SQIVND (reference sequence). The length of the CDR3 is 18 residues. The CDR3: CASSPGTSGSFSYNEQFF. The CDR3 coding sequence is TGTGCCAGTAGTCCCGGGACTAGCGGGAGCTTCTCCTACAATGAGCAGTTCTTC.

The chain is built from TRBV27 and TRBJ2-2, with 7 bases aligning to TRBD1. The CDR3 totals 14 residues. V dropped 7 bases and J dropped 1; count of bases not matched to a gene: 3. CDR1 and CDR2 from the germline V gene are MNHEY and SMNVEV (reference sequence). This CDR3 reads CASIGGWNTGELFF. As DNA, the CDR3 is TGTGCCAGCATAGGGGGCTGGAACACCGGGGAGCTGTTTTTT.

This chain links TRBV7-2 with TRBJ2-7; perhaps TRBD2 as D (5 bases). This CDR3 has 13 amino acids. The germline CDR1 and CDR2 sequences are SGHTA and FQGNSA. V was cut by 2 bases and J by 3 bases, with 8 bases left in between. In nucleotides, the CDR3 is TGTGCCAGCAGCTTAAACCGGGACTACGAGCAGTACTTC. This gives the protein CASSLNRDYEQYF.

The chain is built from TRBV6-5 and TRBJ1-2; D is unresolved. V lost 2 bases to trimming and J lost 0 bases, with 10 bases between them. The CDR3 spans 15 residues. In germline, CDR1 is MNHEY, CDR2 SVGAGI. The CDR3: CASSYDRAANYGYTF. As DNA, the CDR3 is TGTGCCAGCAGTTACGATCGGGCAGCTAACTATGGCTACACCTTC.

The CDR3 sequence: CASSTTSGYNEQFF. In DNA, the CDR3 is TGTGCCAGCAGCACAACTAGCGGCTACAATGAGCAGTTCTTC. The chain recombines TRBV5-4 with TRBJ2-1, with 8 positions matching TRBD2. V gave up 4 bases and J gave up 3 bases; unmatched junction bases: 3. This CDR3 has 14 residues. The V gene's germline CDR1 is SGHNT and CDR2 YYREEE (reference sequence).

This clone was seen a few times. The junction departs from germline at one end; a sequencing error may be responsible. V is TRBV7-7 and J is TRBJ2-2; D unclear. CDR1 is SSHAT, CDR2 FNYEAQ, per germline (reference sequence). This CDR3 has 14 residues. CDR3 bases: TGTGCTAGCAGACTTGACGGGAACACCGGGGAGCTGTTTTTT. It is translated as CASRLDGNTGELFF. Together with reference TRBV7-7 and TRBJ2-2, the CDR3 gives the full variable domain: GAGVSQSPRYKVTKRGQDVTLRCDPISSHATLYWYQQALGQGPEFLTYFNYEAQPDKSGLPSDRFSAERPEGSISTLTIQRTEQRDSAMYRCASRLDGNTGELFFGEGSRLTVL.

The chain uses TRBV7-2 and TRBJ2-7; D perhaps matches TRBD1 (6 bases). The germline V gene has CDR1 SGHTA and CDR2 FQGNSA. Trimming left V 1 base short and J 5 bases short, with 15 bases between. The CDR3 contains 15 residues. CDR3 loop: CASSLEAGGGHEQYF. CDR3 nucleotides: TGTGCCAGCAGCTTAGAGGCGGGTGGGGGCCACGAGCAGTACTTC.

The genes are TRBV28 and TRBJ1-5; 7 bases agree with TRBD1. This CDR3 has 17 amino acids. CDR1 and CDR2 from the germline V gene are MDHEN and SYDVKM. J was trimmed by 2 bases and V by 1 base; bases with no gene match: 8. The CDR3 nucleotides read TGTGCCAGCAGTTTATCTGGGACAGCCGCCGGCAATCAGCCCCAGCATTTT. This codes for CASSLSGTAAGNQPQHF.

The CDR3 protein is CASSQEDWRYTSYNEQFF. The DNA for the CDR3 is TGTGCCAGCAGCCAAGAGGACTGGCGATATACCTCCTACAATGAGCAGTTCTTC. The genes are TRBV14 and TRBJ2-1, with D possibly being TRBD2 (5 bases). Germline CDR1 and CDR2: SGHDN and FVKESK. This CDR3 is built from 18 residues. Trimming removed 0 bases at V and 0 bases at J, with 15 bases between.

This clone was detected once. The DNA for the CDR3 is TGCGCCAGCAGTGAGAGACCCGGGGAGGGGTACGAGCAGTACTTC. It translates to CASSERPGEGYEQYF. The J gene is TRBJ2-7, the V gene TRBV10-1, with 7 bases lining up with TRBD2. CDR3 length: 15 amino acids. The V gene end was trimmed by 2 bases and the J gene end by 4 bases; junction bases not matched to a gene: 8. Germline CDR1 WNHNN, CDR2 SYGVQD (reference sequence).